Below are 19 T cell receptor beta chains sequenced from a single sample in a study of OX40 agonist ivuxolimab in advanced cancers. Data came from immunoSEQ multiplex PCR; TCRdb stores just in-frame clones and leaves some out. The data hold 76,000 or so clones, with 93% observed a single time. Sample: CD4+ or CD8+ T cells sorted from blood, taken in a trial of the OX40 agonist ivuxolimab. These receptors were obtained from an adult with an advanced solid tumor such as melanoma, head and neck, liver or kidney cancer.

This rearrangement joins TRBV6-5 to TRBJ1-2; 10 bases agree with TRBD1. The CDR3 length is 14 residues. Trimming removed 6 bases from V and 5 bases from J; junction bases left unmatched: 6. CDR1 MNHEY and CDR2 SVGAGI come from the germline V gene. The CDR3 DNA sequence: TGTGCCAGCAGCAGACAGGGGGCTGCATATGGCTACACCTTC. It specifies CASSRQGAAYGYTF.

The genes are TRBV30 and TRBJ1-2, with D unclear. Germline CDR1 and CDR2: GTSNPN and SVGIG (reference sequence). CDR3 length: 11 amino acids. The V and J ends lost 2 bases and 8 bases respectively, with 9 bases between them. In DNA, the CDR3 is TGTGCCTGGAGTTACCGGGCCGGCTACACCTTC. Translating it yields CAWSYRAGYTF.

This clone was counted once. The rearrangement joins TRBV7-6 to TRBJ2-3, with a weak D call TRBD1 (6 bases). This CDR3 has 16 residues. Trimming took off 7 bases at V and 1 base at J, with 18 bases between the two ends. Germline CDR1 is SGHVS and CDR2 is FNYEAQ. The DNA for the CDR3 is TGTGCCAGCACCAGAGCCAGGGGCGCAGGCACAGATACGCAGTATTTT. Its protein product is CASTRARGAGTDTQYF.

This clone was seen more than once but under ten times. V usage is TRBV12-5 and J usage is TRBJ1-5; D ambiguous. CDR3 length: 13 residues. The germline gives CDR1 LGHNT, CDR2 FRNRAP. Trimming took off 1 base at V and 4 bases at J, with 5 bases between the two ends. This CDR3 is CASGLGWNQPQHF. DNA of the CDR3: TGTGCTAGTGGTTTGGGGTGGAATCAGCCCCAGCATTTT. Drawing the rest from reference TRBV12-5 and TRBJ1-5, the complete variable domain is DARVTQTPRHKVTEMGQEVTMRCQPILGHNTVFWYRQTMMQGLELLAYFRNRAPLDDSGMPKDRFSAEMPDATLATLKIQPSEPRDSAVYFCASGLGWNQPQHFGDGTRLSIL.

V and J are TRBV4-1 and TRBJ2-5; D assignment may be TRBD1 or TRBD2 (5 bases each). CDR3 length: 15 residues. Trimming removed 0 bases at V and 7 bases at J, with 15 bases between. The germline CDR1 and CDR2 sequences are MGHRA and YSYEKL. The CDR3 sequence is CASSQELSGRGTQYF. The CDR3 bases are TGCGCCAGCAGCCAAGAATTATCAGGGAGAGGGACCCAGTACTTC.

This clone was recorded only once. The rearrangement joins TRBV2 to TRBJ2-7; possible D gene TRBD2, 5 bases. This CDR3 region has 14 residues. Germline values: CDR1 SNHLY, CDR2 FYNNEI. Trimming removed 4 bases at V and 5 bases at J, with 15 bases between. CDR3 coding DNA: TGTGCCAGCAGTGCTCGTACTAGTCGTGACGAGCAGTACTTC. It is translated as CASSARTSRDEQYF. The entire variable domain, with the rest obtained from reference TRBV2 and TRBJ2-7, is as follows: EPEVTQTPSHQVTQMGQEVILRCVPISNHLYFYWYRQILGQKVEFLVSFYNNEISEKSEIFDDQFSVERPDGSNFTLKIRSTKLEDSAMYFCASSARTSRDEQYFGPGTRLTVT.

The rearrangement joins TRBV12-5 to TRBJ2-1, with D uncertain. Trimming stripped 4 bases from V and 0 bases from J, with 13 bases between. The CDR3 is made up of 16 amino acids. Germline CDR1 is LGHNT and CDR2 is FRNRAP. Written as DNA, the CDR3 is TGTGCTAGTGGTTCCCCTACACCCTCCTCCTACAATGAGCAGTTCTTC. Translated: CASGSPTPSSYNEQFF.

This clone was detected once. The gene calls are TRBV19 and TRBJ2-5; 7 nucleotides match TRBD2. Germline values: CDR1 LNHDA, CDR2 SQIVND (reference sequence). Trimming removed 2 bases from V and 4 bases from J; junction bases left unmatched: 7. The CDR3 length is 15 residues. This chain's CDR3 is CASSITPSGGETQYF. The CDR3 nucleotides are TGTGCCAGTAGTATAACCCCGTCGGGAGGAGAGACCCAGTACTTC.

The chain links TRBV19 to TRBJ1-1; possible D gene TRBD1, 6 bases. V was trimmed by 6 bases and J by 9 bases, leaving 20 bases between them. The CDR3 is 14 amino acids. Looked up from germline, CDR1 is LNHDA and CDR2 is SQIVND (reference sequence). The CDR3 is CASRRGLGGPQAFF. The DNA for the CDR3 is TGTGCCAGTAGGAGGGGGTTGGGGGGGCCCCAAGCTTTCTTT.

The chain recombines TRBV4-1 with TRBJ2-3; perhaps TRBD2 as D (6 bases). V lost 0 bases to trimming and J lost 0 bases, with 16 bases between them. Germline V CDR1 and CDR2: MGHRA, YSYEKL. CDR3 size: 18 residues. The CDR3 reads CASSQDDSGRSSTDTQYF. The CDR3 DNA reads TGCGCCAGCAGCCAAGATGATTCGGGGAGGTCTAGCACAGATACGCAGTATTTT.

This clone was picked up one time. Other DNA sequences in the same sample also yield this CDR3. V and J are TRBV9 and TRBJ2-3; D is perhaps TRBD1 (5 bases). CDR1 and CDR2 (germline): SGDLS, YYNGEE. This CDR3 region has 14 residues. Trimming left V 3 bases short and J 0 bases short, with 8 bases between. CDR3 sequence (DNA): TGTGCCAGCAGCGGTGGGGCTAGCACAGATACGCAGTATTTT. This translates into CASSGGASTDTQYF.

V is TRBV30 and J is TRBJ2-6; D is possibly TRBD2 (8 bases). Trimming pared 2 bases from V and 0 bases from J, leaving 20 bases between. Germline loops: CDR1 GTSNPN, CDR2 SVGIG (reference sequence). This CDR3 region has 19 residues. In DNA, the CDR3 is TGTGCCTGGAGTATCTCGGGAGGGGGCGCCACCTCTGGGGCCAACGTCCTGACTTTC. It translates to CAWSISGGGATSGANVLTF.

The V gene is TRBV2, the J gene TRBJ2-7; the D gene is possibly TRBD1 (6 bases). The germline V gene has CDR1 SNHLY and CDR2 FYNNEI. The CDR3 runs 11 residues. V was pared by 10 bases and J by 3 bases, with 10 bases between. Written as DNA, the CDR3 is TGTGCCACCAAACAGGGCTACGAGCAGTACTTC. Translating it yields CATKQGYEQYF.

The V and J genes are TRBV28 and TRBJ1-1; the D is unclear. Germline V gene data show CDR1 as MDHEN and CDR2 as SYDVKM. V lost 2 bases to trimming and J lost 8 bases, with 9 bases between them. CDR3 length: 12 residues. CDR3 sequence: CASSLGRAEAFF. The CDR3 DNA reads TGTGCCAGCAGTTTAGGCCGGGCCGAAGCTTTCTTT.

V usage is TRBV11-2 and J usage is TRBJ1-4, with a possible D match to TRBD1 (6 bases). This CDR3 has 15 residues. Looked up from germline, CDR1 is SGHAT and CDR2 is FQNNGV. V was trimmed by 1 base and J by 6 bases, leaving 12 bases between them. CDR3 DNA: TGTGCCAGCAGCTTAGGAGGGGGGCCCGATGAAAAACTGTTTTTT. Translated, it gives CASSLGGGPDEKLFF.

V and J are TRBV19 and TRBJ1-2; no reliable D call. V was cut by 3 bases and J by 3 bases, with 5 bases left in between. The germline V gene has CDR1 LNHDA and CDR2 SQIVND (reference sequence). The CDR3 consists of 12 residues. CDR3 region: CASSIGDYGYTF. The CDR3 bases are TGTGCCAGTAGTATTGGGGACTATGGCTACACCTTC.

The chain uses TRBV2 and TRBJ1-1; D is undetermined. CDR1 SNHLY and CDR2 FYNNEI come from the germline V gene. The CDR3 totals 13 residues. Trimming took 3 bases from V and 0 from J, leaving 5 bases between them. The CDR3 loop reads CASSDWLNTEAFF. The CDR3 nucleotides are TGTGCCAGCAGTGATTGGCTGAACACTGAAGCTTTCTTT.

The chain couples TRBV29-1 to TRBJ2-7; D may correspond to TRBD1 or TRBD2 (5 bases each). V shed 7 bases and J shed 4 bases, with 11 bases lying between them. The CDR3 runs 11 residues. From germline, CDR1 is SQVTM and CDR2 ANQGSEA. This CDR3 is CSGGWTYEQYF. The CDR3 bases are TGCAGCGGCGGGTGGACATACGAGCAGTACTTC.

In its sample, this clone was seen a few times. The CDR3 sequence is CASSFYLNQPQHF. The CDR3 coding sequence is TGTGCCAGCAGCTTTTACTTAAATCAGCCCCAGCATTTT. The J gene is TRBJ1-5, the V gene TRBV6-6; D not resolved. The CDR3 covers 13 residues. V was shortened by 6 bases and J by 4 bases, with 10 bases between the two germline ends. CDR1 and CDR2 from the germline V gene are MNHNY and SVGAGI (reference sequence).